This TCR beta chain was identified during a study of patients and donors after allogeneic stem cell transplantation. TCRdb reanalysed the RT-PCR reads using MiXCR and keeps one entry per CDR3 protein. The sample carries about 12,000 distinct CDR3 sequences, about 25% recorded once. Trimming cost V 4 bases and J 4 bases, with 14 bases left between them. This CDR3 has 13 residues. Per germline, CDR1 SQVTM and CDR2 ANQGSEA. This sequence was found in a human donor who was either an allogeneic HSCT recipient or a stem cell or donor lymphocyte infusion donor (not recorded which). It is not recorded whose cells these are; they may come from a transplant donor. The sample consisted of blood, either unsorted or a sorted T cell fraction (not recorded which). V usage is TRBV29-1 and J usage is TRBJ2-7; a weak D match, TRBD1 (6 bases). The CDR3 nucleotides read TGCAGCGTTGGGCTGGGGGCAGGGTACGAGCAGTACTTC. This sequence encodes CSVGLGAGYEQYF.